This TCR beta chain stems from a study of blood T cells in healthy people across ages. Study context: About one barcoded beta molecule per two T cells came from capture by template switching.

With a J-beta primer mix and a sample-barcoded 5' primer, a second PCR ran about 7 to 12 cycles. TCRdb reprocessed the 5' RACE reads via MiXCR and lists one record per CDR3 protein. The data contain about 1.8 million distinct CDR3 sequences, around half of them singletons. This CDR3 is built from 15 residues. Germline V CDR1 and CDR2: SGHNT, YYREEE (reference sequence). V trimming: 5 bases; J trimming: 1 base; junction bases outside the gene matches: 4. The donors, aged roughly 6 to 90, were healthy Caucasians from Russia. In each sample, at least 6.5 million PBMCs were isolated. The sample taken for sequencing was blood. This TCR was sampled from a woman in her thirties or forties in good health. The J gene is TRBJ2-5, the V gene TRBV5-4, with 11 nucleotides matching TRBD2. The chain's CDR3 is CASRSLAGGQETQYF. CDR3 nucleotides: TGTGCCAGCAGAAGTCTAGCGGGGGGCCAAGAGACCCAGTACTTC.